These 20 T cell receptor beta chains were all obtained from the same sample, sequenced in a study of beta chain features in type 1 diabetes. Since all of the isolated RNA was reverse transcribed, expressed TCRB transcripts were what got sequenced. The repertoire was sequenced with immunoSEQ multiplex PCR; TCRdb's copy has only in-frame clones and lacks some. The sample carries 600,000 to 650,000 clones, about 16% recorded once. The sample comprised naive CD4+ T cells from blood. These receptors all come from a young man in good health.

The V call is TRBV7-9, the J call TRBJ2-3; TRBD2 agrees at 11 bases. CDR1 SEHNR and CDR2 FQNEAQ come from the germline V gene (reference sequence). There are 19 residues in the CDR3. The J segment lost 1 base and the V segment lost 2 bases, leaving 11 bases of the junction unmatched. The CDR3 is CASSLILPSGRWGTDTQYF. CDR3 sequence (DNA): TGTGCCAGCAGCTTAATTCTACCTAGCGGGAGGTGGGGCACAGATACGCAGTATTTT.

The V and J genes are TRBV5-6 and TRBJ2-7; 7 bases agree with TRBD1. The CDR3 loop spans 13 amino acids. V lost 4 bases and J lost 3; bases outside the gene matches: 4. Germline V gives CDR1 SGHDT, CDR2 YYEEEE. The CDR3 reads CASSPDRSYEQYF. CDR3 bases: TGTGCCAGCAGCCCGGACAGGAGCTACGAGCAGTACTTC.

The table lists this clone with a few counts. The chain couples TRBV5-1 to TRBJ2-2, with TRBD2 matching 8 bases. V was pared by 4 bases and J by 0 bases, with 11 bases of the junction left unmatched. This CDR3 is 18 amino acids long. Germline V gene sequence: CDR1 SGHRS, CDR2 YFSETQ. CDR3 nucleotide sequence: TGCGCCAGCAGCCCAACCCCACTAGCGGCGGCGAACACCGGGGAGCTGTTTTTT. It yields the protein CASSPTPLAAANTGELFF.

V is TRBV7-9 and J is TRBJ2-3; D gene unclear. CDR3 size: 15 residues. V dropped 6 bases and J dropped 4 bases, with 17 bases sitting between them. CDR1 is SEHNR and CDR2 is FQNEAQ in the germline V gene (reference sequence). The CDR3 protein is CASSSLRLSPDTQYF. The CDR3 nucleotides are TGTGCCAGCAGTTCATTGCGTTTGTCGCCAGATACGCAGTATTTT.

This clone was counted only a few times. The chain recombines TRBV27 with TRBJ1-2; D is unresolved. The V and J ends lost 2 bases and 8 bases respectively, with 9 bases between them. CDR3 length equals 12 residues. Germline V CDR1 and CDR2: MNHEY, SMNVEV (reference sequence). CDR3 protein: CASSLGGLGYTF. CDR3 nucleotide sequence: TGTGCCAGCAGTTTAGGAGGGCTCGGCTACACCTTC.

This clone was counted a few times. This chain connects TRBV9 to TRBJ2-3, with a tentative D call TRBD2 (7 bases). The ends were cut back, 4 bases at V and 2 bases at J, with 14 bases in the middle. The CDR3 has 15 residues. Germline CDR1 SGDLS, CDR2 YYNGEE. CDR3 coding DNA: TGTGCCAGCAGCCCGTGGGCGGGGGCCACAGATACGCAGTATTTT. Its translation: CASSPWAGATDTQYF.

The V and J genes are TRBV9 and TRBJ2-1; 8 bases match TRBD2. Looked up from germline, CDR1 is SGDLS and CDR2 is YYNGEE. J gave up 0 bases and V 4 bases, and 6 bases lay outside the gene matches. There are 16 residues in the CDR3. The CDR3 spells CASSSRGGTSYNEQFF. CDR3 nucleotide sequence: TGTGCCAGCAGCTCTCGCGGGGGGACCTCCTACAATGAGCAGTTCTTC.

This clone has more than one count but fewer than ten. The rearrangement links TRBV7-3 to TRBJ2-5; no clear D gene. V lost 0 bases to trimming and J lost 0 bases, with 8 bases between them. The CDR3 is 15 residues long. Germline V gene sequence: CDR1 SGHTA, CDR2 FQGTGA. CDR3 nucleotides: TGTGCCAGCAGCTTAACAGGGCAGTACCAAGAGACCCAGTACTTC. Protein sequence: CASSLTGQYQETQYF.

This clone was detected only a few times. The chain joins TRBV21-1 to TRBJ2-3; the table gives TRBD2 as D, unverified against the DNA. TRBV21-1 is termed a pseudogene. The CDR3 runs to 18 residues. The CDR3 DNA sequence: TGTGCCAGCAGCAAACGTGGGACTAGCGGAGGTAGCACAGATACGCAGTATTTT. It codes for CASSKRGTSGGSTDTQYF.

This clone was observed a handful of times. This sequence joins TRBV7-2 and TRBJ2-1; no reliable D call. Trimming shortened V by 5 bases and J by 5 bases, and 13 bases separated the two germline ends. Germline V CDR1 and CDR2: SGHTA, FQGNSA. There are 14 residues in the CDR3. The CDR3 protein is CASSPRPVNNEQFF. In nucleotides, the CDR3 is TGTGCCAGCAGCCCTAGACCGGTTAACAATGAGCAGTTCTTC.

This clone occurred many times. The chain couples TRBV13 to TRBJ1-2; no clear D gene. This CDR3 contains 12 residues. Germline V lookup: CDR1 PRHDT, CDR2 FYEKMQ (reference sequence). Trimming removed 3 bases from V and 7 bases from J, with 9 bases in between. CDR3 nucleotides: TGTGCCAGCAGCTTTCCGCAGGCTGGCTACACCTTC. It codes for CASSFPQAGYTF.

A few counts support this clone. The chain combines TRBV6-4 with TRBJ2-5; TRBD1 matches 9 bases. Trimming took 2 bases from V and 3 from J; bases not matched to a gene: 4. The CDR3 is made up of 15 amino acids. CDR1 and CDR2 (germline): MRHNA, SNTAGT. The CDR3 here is CASSDQQGAEETQYF. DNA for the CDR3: TGTGCCAGCAGTGACCAACAGGGGGCCGAAGAGACCCAGTACTTC.

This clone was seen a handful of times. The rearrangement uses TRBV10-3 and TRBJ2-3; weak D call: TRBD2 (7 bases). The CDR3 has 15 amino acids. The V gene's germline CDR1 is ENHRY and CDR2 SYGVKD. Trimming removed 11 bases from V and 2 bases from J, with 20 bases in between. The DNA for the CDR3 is TGTGCCCTAGGGGCTCTAGGGGGGGACACAGATACGCAGTATTTT. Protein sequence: CALGALGGDTDTQYF.

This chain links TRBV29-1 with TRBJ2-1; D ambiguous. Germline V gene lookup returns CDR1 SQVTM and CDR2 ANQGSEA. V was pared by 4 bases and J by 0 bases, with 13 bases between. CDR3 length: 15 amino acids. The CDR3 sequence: CSVVQASISYNEQFF. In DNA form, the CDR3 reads TGCAGCGTTGTCCAGGCTTCGATCTCCTACAATGAGCAGTTCTTC.

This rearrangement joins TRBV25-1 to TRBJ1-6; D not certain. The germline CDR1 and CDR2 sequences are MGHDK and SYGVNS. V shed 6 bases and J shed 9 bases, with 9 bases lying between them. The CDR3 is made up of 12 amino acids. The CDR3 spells CASSSTSSPLHF. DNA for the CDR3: TGTGCCAGCAGCTCGACTAGTTCACCCCTCCACTTT.

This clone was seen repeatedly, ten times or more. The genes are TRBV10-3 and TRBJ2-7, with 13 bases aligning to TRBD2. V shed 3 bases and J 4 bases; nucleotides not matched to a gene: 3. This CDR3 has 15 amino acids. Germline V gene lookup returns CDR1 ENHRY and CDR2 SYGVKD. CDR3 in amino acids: CAISDPGLAGYEQYF. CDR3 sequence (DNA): TGTGCCATCAGTGACCCGGGACTAGCGGGATACGAGCAGTACTTC.

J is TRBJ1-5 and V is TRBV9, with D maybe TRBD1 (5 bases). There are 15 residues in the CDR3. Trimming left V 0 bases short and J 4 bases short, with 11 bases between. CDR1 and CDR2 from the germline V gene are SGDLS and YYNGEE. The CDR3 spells CASSVGPGANQPQHF. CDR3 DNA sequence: TGTGCCAGCAGCGTAGGACCTGGGGCTAATCAGCCCCAGCATTTT.

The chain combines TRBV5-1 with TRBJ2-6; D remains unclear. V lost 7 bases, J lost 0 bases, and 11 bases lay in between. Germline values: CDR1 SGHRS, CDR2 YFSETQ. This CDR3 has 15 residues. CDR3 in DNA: TGCGCCAGCGGTTCGGGCCACTCTGGGGCCAACGTCCTGACTTTC. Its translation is CASGSGHSGANVLTF. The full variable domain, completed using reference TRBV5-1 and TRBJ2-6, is KAGVTQTPRYLIKTRGQQVTLSCSPISGHRSVSWYQQTPGQGLQFLFEYFSETQRNKGNFPGRFSGRQFSNSRSEMNVSTLELGDSALYLCASGSGHSGANVLTFGAGSRLTVL.

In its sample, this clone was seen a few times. CDR3 nucleotide sequence: TGCAGTGCTGGGAACTACGAGCAGTACTTC. It is translated as CSAGNYEQYF. The chain carries TRBV20-1 and TRBJ2-5; unclear D gene. The assigned J gene may be wrong: the sequence end matches TRBJ2-7 better. The germline CDR1 and CDR2 sequences are DFQATT and SNEGSKA (reference sequence). The CDR3 has 10 residues.

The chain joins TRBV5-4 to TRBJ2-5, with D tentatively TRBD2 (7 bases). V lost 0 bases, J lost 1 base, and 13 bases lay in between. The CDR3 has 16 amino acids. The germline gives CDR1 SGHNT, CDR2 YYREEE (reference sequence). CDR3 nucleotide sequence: TGTGCCAGCAGCTTGGCCCAGGGAGGGGGCCAAGAGACCCAGTACTTC. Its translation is CASSLAQGGGQETQYF. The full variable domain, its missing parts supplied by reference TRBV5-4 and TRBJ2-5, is ETGVTQSPTHLIKTRGQQVTLRCSSQSGHNTVSWYQQALGQGPQFIFQYYREEENGRGNFPPRFSGLQFPNYSSELNVNALELDDSALYLCASSLAQGGGQETQYFGPGTRLLVL.